Listed below are T cell receptor beta chains from one sample, sequenced in a study of siplizumab effects on memory and regulatory T cells. Measured with immunoSEQ multiplex PCR; TCRdb has only the in-frame clones, and not every one. The sample holds approximately 82,000 clones, 80% to 90% seen once. The sequencing input was Tregs sorted from blood. Receptors were obtained from a human donor in good health. Each CDR3 is given with its conserved first and last residue. D genes are given only for firm matches. A row's size may be missing; if present it is once, few, many or a size class.

j_call	clone_size	v_call	d_call	cdr3_aa	cdr3_nt
TRBJ1-5	few	TRBV7-9	.	CASCHQPQHF	TGTGCCAGCTGCCATCAGCCCCAGCATTTT
TRBJ2-1	.	TRBV7-2	TRBD1	CASSLGTGGGGAYNEQFF	TGTGCCAGCAGCTTAGGGACAGGGGGCGGAGGGGCCTACAATGAGCAGTTCTTC
TRBJ2-5	.	TRBV5-1	.	CASFLSGGDQYF	TGCGCCAGTTTCCTTAGTGGAGGGGACCAGTACTTC
TRBJ1-4	.	TRBV9	.	CASSVSGGWGEKLFF	TGTGCCAGCAGCGTATCGGGGGGCTGGGGTGAAAAACTGTTTTTT
TRBJ2-1	.	TRBV30	TRBD1	CAWATDRTGVRNEQFF	TGTGCCTGGGCTACCGACAGGACAGGGGTGCGAAATGAGCAGTTCTTC
TRBJ2-1	.	TRBV15	.	CATSRVGMRYNNEQFF	TGTGCCACCAGCAGAGTGGGGATGCGGTACAACAATGAGCAGTTCTTC
TRBJ2-2	.	TRBV9	TRBD2	CASSTTSGGAPGELFF	TGTGCCAGCAGCACCACTAGCGGGGGGGCCCCCGGGGAGCTGTTTTTT
TRBJ1-2	.	TRBV6-5	TRBD1	CASRGTGGIYGYTF	TGTGCCAGCAGGGGGACAGGGGGTATATATGGCTACACCTTC
TRBJ1-4	.	TRBV4-1	.	CASLGEKLFF	TGCGCCAGCCTTGGGGAAAAACTGTTTTTT
TRBJ1-1	.	TRBV5-1	.	CASSPGLNTEAFF	TGCGCCAGCAGCCCGGGCTTAAACACTGAAGCTTTCTTT
TRBJ1-1	.	TRBV2	.	CASRAEGYTEAFF	TGTGCCAGCAGGGCGGAGGGATACACTGAAGCTTTCTTT
TRBJ2-5	.	TRBV7-8	TRBD1	CASTNQPGQGKETQYF	TGTGCCAGCACCAATCAACCGGGACAGGGCAAAGAGACCCAGTACTTC
TRBJ1-2	.	TRBV7-9	TRBD1	CASSLRGQGTYTF	TGTGCCAGCAGCTTAAGGGGACAGGGGACCTACACCTTC
TRBJ2-2	.	TRBV10-1	.	CASSGGLTGELFF	TGCGCCAGCAGTGGGGGGTTGACCGGGGAGCTGTTTTTT
TRBJ1-1	.	TRBV4-3	.	CASSLGVNTEAFF	TGCGCCAGCAGCCTTGGGGTGAACACTGAAGCTTTCTTT
TRBJ2-1	few	TRBV9	.	CASSVINSPGSYNEQFF	TGTGCCAGCAGCGTTATTAACAGCCCCGGCTCCTACAATGAGCAGTTCTTC
TRBJ2-3	once	TRBV7-2	.	CASSLQTWDTQYF	TGTGCCAGCAGTCTCCAGACTTGGGATACGCAGTATTTT
TRBJ1-6	.	TRBV7-9	.	CASSLSSSLHF	TGTGCCAGCAGCTTATCGTCATCGCTCCACTTT
TRBJ2-3	.	TRBV2	.	CASSEGGARVRSIF	TGTGCCAGCAGTGAAGGGGGCGCCAGGGTGCGCAGTATTTTT
TRBJ1-5	.	TRBV11-2	.	CASSLSIYYSNQPQHF	TGTGCCAGCAGCTTATCTATATACTATAGCAATCAGCCCCAGCATTTT
TRBJ2-5	.	TRBV19	TRBD1	CASSMDRGTLFRETQYF	TGTGCCAGTAGTATGGACAGGGGCACCCTTTTTAGAGAGACCCAGTACTTC
TRBJ1-1	.	TRBV5-6	TRBD1	CASSLAQGAGTEAFF	TGTGCCAGCAGCTTGGCCCAGGGGGCGGGGACTGAAGCTTTCTTT
TRBJ2-3	.	TRBV5-1	.	CASSLVADTQYF	TGCGCCAGCAGCTTGGTTGCAGATACGCAGTATTTT
TRBJ1-5	.	TRBV28	.	CASSTLQVSQHF	TGTGCCAGCAGTACGTTACAGGTCAGCCAGCATTTT
TRBJ2-1	.	TRBV10-1	TRBD1	CASSEFGTDNEQFF	TGCGCCAGCAGTGAGTTCGGGACAGACAATGAGCAGTTCTTC
TRBJ1-1	.	TRBV7-9	.	CASRIATEAFF	TGTGCCAGCAGAATCGCCACTGAAGCTTTCTTT
TRBJ2-2	.	TRBV11-2	.	CASSPPMGELFF	TGTGCCAGCAGCCCCCCTATGGGGGAGCTGTTTTTT
TRBJ1-2	.	TRBV28	TRBD1	CASRFTGDPNYGYTF	TGTGCCAGCAGGTTTACAGGGGACCCTAACTATGGCTACACCTTC
TRBJ1-5	once	TRBV6-1	TRBD1	CASSMDRPSNQPQHF	TGTGCCAGCAGTATGGACAGGCCTAGCAATCAGCCCCAGCATTTT
TRBJ1-6	.	TRBV7-8	.	CASSLDSSTYNSPLHF	TGTGCCAGCAGCTTAGACAGCTCAACCTATAATTCACCCCTCCACTTT
TRBJ2-1	once	TRBV2	.	CASSASQIYNEQFF	TGTGCCAGCAGTGCGAGCCAAATTTACAATGAGCAGTTCTTC
TRBJ1-1	.	TRBV18	.	CASSPLGRGNTEAFF	TGTGCCAGCTCACCACTAGGGAGGGGAAACACTGAAGCTTTCTTT
TRBJ2-5	.	TRBV5-1	TRBD1	CASRQGLETQYF	TGCGCCAGCCGACAGGGTTTAGAGACCCAGTACTTC
TRBJ2-3	once	TRBV9	TRBD2	CASSPTGAGGPTDTQYF	TGTGCCAGCAGCCCCACGGGAGCGGGGGGCCCCACAGATACGCAGTATTTT
TRBJ2-5	.	TRBV10-1	.	CASSESENRGKTQYF	TGCGCCAGCAGTGAGTCGGAGAACCGCGGGAAGACCCAGTACTTC
TRBJ2-7	once	TRBV5-4	.	CASSPRSSYEQYF	TGTGCCAGCAGCCCCCGGTCTTCCTACGAGCAGTACTTC
TRBJ2-5	.	TRBV5-1	.	CASSSAGLYGTQYF	TGCGCCAGCAGCTCCGCGGGGCTTTACGGGACCCAGTACTTC
TRBJ1-1	.	TRBV28	.	CASSPLGGNTEAFF	TGTGCCAGCAGCCCCCTGGGGGGGAACACTGAAGCTTTCTTT
TRBJ2-1	once	TRBV5-1	TRBD2	CASRTSGPYNEQFF	TGCGCCAGCAGAACTAGCGGACCCTACAATGAGCAGTTCTTC
TRBJ2-3	.	TRBV2	.	CASPGVISTDTQYF	TGTGCCAGCCCAGGGGTTATTAGCACAGATACGCAGTATTTT